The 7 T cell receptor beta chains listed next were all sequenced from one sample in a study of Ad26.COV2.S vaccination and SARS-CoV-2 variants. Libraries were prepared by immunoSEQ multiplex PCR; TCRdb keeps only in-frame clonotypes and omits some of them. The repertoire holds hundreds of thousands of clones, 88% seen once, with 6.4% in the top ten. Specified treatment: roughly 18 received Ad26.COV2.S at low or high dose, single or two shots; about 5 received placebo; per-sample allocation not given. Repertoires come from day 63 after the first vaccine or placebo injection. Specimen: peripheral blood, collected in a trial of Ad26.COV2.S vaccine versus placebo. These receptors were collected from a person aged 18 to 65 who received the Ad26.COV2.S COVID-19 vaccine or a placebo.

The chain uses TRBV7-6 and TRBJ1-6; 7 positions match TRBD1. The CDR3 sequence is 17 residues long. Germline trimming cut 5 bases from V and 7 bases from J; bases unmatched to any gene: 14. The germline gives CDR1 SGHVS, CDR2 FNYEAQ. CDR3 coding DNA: TGTGCCAGCAGCCCCAATGCACAGGGGTCGTGGAATTCACCCCTCCACTTT. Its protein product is CASSPNAQGSWNSPLHF. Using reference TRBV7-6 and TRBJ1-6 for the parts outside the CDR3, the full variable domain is GAGVSQSPRYKVTKRGQDVALRCDPISGHVSLYWYRQALGQGPEFLTYFNYEAQQDKSGLPNDRFSAERPEGSISTLTIQRTEQRDSAMYRCASSPNAQGSWNSPLHFGNGTRLTVT.

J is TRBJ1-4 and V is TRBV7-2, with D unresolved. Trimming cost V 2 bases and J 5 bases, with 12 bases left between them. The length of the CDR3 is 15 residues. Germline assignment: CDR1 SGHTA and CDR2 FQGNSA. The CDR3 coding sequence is TGTGCCAGCAGCTTAAGTAGAGACTTGAATGAAAAACTGTTTTTT. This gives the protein CASSLSRDLNEKLFF.

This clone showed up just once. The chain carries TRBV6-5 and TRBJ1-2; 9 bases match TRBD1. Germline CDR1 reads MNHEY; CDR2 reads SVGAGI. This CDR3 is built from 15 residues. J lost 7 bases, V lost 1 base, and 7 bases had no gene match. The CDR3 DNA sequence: TGTGCCAGCAGTTACTATAACAGGGGGCGCGGTGGCTACACCTTC. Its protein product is CASSYYNRGRGGYTF.

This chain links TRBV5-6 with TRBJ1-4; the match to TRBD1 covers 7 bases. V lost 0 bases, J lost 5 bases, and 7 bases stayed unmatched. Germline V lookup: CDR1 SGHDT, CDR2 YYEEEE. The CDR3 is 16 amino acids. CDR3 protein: CASSLGPGRGNEKLFF. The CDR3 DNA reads TGTGCCAGCAGCTTGGGTCCTGGCAGGGGGAATGAAAAACTGTTTTTT. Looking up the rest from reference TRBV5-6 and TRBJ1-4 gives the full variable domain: DAGVTQSPTHLIKTRGQQVTLRCSPKSGHDTVSWYQQALGQGPQFIFQYYEEEERQRGNFPDRFSGHQFPNYSSELNVNALLLGDSALYLCASSLGPGRGNEKLFFGSGTQLSVL.

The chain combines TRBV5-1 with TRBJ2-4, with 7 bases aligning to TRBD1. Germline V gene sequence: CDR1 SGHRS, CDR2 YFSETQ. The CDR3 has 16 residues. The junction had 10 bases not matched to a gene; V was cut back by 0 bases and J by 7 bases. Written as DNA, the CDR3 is TGCGCCAGCAGCTTGGAAACGACAGGGTGGGATAACATTCAGTACTTC. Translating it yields CASSLETTGWDNIQYF.

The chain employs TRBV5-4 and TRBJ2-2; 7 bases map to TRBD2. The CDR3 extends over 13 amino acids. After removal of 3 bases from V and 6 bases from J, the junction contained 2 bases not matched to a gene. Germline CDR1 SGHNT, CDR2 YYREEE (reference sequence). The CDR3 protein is CASSWGRAGELFF. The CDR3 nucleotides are TGTGCCAGCAGCTGGGGGAGGGCCGGGGAGCTGTTTTTT.

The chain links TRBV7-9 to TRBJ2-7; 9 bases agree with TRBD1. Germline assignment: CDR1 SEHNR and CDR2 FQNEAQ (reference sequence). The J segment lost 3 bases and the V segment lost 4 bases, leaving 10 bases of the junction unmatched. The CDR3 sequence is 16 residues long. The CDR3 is CASSSFGTGSDYEQYF. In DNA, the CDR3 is TGTGCCAGCAGCTCATTCGGGACAGGGAGTGACTACGAGCAGTACTTC.